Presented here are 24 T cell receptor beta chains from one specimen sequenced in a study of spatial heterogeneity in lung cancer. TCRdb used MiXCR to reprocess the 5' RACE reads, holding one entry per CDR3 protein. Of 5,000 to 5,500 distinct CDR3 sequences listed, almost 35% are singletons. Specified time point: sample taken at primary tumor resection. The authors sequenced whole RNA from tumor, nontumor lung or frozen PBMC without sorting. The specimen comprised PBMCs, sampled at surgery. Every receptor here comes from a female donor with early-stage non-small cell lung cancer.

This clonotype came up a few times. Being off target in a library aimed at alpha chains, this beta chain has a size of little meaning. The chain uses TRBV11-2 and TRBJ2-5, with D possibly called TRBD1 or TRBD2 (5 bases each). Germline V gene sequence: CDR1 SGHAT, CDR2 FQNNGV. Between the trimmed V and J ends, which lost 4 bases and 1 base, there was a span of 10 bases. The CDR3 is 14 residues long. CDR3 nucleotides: TGTGCCAGCAGCTCGGGACCCTTCCAAGAGACCCAGTACTTC. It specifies CASSSGPFQETQYF.

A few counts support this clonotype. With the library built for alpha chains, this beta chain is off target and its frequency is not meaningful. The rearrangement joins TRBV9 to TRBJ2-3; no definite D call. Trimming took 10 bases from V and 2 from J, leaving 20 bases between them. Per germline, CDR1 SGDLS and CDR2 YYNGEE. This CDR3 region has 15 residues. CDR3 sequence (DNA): TGTGCCCCTCACTCGGGCCGCCCTCCCACAGATACGCAGTATTTT. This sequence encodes CAPHSGRPPTDTQYF.

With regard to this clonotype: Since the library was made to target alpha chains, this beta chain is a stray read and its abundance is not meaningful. CDR3 protein: CASSLDGYEAFF. The CDR3, as DNA: TGCGCCAGCAGCTTGGACGGATATGAAGCTTTCTTT. The chain joins TRBV5-1 to TRBJ1-1; no definite D call. CDR1 SGHRS and CDR2 YFSETQ come from the germline V gene. The CDR3 runs 12 residues. V shed 0 bases and J shed 7 bases, with 7 bases lying between them.

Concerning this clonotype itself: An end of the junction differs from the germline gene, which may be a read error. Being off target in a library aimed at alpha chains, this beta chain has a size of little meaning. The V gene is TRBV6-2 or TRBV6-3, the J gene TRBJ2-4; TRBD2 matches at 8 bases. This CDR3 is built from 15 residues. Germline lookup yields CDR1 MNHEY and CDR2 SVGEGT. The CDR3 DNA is TGTGCCAGCAGTTACCAGACTAGCGCCAAAAACATTCGGTACTTC. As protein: CASSYQTSAKNIRYF.

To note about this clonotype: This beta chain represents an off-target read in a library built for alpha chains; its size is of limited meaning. The CDR3 reads CASSIRAGRTGELFF. The CDR3 DNA reads TGTGCCAGCAGCATTCGTGCTGGGCGGACCGGGGAGCTGTTTTTT. The chain employs TRBV11-2 and TRBJ2-2, with no clear D. Germline V gene lookup returns CDR1 SGHAT and CDR2 FQNNGV. V was shortened by 5 bases and J by 5 bases, with 15 bases between the two germline ends. The CDR3 extends over 15 amino acids.

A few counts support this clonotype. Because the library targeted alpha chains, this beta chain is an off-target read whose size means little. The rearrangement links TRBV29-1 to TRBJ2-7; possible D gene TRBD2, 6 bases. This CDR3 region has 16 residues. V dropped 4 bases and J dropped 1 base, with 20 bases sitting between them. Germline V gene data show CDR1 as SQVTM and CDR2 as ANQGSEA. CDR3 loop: CSVAGVAARNSYEQYF. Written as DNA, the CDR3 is TGCAGCGTTGCGGGGGTAGCCGCGCGAAATTCCTACGAGCAGTACTTC.

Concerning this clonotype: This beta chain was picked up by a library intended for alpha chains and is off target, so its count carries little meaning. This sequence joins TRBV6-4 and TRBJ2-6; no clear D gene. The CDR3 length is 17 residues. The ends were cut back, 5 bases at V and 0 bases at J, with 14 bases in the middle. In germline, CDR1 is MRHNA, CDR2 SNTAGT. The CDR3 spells CASSRAAISSGANVLTF. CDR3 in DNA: TGTGCCAGCAGTCGGGCGGCGATAAGCTCTGGGGCCAACGTCCTGACTTTC.

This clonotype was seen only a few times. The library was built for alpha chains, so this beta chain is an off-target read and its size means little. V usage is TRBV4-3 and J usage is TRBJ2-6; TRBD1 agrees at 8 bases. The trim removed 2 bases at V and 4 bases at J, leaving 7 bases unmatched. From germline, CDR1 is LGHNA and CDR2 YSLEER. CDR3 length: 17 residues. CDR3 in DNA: TGCGCCAGCAGCCAAAGCCGGGACAGGCCCGGGGCCAACGTCCTGACTTTC. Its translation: CASSQSRDRPGANVLTF.

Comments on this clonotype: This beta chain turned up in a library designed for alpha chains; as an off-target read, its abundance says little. The CDR3 spells CASSVSGARVHQQFF. CDR3 sequence (DNA): TGTGCCAGCAGTGTGAGCGGGGCCCGCGTACATCAGCAGTTCTTC. The chain combines TRBV25-1 with TRBJ2-1, with 7 bases fitting TRBD2. CDR1 and CDR2 from the germline V gene are MGHDK and SYGVNS. CDR3 length equals 15 residues. V was pared by 4 bases and J by 11 bases, with 14 bases of the junction left unmatched. Filled out from reference TRBV25-1 and TRBJ2-1, the complete variable domain reads EADIYQTPRYLVIGTGKKITLECSQTMGHDKMYWYQQDPGMELHLIHYSYGVNSTEKGDLSSESTVSRIRTEHFPLTLESARPSHTSQYLCASSVSGARVHQQFFGPGTRLTVL.

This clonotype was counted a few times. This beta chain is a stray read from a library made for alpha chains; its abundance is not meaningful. The CDR3 protein is CASSDVAGPNNEQFF. The DNA of the CDR3 is TGTGCCAGCAGTGATGTAGCGGGGCCGAACAATGAGCAGTTCTTC. The rearrangement joins TRBV2 to TRBJ2-1; 8 positions match TRBD2. Germline V CDR1 and CDR2: SNHLY, FYNNEI. The CDR3 runs to 15 residues. V dropped 3 bases and J dropped 5; count of bases not matched to a gene: 6.

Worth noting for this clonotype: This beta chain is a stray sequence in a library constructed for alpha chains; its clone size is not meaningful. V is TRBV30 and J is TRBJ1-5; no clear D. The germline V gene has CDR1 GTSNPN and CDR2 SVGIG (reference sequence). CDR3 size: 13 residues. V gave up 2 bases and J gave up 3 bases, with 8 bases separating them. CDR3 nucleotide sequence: TGTGCCTGGAGTCCTGACACCAATCAGCCCCAGCATTTT. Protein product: CAWSPDTNQPQHF.

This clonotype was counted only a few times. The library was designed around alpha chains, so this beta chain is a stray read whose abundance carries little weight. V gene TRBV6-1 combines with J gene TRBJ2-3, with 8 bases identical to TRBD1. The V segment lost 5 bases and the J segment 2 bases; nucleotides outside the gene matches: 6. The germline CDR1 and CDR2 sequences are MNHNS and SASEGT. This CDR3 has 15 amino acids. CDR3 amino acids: CASSSQGQATDTQYF. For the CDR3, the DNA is TGTGCCAGCAGTAGCCAGGGACAGGCCACAGATACGCAGTATTTT.

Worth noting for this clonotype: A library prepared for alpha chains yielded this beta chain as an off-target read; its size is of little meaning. The CDR3 region is CASSISGGQSQETQYF. CDR3 in DNA: TGCGCCAGCAGTATTAGCGGGGGGCAAAGCCAAGAGACCCAGTACTTC. The J gene is TRBJ2-5, the V gene TRBV5-1; 10 positions match TRBD2. Trimming cost V 5 bases and J 1 base; bases outside gene matches: 8. The CDR3 has 16 residues. Germline CDR1 SGHRS, CDR2 YFSETQ.

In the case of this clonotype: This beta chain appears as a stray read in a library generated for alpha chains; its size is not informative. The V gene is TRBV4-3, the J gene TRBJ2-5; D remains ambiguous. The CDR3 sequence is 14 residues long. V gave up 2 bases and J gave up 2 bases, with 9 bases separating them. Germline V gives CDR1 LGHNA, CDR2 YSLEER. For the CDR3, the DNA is TGCGCCAGCAGCCAATTGGGTCAACAAGAGACCCAGTACTTC. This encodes CASSQLGQQETQYF.

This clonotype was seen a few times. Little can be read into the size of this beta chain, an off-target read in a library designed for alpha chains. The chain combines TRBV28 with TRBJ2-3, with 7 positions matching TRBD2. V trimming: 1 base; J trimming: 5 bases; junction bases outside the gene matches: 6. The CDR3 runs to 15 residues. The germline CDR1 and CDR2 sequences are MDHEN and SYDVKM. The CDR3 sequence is CASSLSGLVLDTQYF. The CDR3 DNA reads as TGTGCCAGCAGTTTATCCGGACTAGTATTAGATACGCAGTATTTT.

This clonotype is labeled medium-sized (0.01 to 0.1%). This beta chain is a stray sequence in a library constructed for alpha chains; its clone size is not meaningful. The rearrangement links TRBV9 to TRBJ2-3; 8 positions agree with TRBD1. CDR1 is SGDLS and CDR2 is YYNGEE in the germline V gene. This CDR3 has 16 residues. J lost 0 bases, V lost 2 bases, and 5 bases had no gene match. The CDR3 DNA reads TGTGCCAGCAGCGTTACCGGACAGGGAAGCACAGATACGCAGTATTTT. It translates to CASSVTGQGSTDTQYF. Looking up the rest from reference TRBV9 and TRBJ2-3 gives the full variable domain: DSGVTQTPKHLITATGQRVTLRCSPRSGDLSVYWYQQSLDQGLQFLIQYYNGEERAKGNILERFSAQQFPDLHSELNLSSLELGDSALYFCASSVTGQGSTDTQYFGPGTRLTVL.

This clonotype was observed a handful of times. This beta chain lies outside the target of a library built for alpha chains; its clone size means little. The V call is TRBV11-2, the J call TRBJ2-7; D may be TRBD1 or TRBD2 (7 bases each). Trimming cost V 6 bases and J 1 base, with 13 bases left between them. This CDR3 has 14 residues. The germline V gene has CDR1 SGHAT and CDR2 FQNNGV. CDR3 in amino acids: CASRGQGGSYEQYF. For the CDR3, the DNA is TGTGCCAGCAGGGGTCAGGGGGGGTCCTACGAGCAGTACTTC. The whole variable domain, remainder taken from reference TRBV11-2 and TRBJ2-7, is EAGVAQSPRYKIIEKRQSVAFWCNPISGHATLYWYQQILGQGPKLLIQFQNNGVVDDSQLPKDRFSAERLKGVDSTLKIQPAKLEDSAVYLCASRGQGGSYEQYFGPGTRLTVT.

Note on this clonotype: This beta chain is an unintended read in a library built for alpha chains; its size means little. DNA for the CDR3: TGCGCCAGCAGCTTGTTTACTCGTAACTCTGGGGCCAACGTCCTGACTTTC. Translated, it gives CASSLFTRNSGANVLTF. V gene TRBV5-1 combines with J gene TRBJ2-6; D is unresolved. The V end was cut by 1 base, the J end by 0 bases, with 11 bases between. Germline CDR1 is SGHRS and CDR2 is YFSETQ. The CDR3 totals 17 residues.

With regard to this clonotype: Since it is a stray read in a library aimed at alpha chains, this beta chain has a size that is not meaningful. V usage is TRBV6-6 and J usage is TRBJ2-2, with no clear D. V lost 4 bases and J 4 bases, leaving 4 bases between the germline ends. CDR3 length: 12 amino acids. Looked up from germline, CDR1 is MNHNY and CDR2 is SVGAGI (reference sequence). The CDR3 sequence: CASSFSTGELFF. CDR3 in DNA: TGTGCCAGCAGTTTTTCCACCGGGGAGCTGTTTTTT.

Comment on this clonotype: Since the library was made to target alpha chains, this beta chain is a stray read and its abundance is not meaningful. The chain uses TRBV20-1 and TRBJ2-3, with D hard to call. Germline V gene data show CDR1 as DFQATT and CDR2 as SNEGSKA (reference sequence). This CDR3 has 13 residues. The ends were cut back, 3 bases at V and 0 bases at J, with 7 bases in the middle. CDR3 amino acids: CSASERSTDTQYF. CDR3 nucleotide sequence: TGCAGTGCTAGTGAGCGCAGCACAGATACGCAGTATTTT.

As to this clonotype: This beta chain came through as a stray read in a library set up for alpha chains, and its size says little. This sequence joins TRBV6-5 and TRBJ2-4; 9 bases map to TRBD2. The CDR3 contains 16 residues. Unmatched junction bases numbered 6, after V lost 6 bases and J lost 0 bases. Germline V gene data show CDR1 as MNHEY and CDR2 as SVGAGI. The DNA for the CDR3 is TGTGCCAGCAGCTATGGCGGGGGGGTAGCCAAAAACATTCAGTACTTC. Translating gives CASSYGGGVAKNIQYF.

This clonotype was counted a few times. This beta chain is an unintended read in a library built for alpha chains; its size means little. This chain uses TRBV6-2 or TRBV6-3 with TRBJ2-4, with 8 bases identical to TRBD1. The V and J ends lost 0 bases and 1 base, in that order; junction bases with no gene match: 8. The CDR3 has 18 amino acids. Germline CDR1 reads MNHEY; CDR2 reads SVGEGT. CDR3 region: CASSYSLPGGQAKNIQYF. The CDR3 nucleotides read TGTGCCAGCAGTTACTCGCTACCAGGGGGCCAGGCCAAAAACATTCAGTACTTC.

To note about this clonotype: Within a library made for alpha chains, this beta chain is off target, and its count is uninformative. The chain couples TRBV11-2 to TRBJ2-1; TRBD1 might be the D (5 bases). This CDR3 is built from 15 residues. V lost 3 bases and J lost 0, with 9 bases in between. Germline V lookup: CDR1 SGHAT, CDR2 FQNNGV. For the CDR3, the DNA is TGTGCCAGCAGCTTTGACAGAGACTCCTACAATGAGCAGTTCTTC. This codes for CASSFDRDSYNEQFF.

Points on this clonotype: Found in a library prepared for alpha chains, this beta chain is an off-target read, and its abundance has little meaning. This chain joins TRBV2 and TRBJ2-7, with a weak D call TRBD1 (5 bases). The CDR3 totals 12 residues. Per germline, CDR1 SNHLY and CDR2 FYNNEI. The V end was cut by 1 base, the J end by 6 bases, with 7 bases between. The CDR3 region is CASSEDRSEQYF. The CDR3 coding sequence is TGTGCCAGCAGTGAAGACAGGAGCGAGCAGTACTTC.